This T cell receptor beta chain was retrieved from a study of T cells after yellow fever vaccination. This clonotype was seen more than once but under ten times. UMIs were added to TCR cDNA along with a universal primer site when it was made by 5'RACE template switching. Via MiXCR, TCRdb re-called the 5' RACE reads, giving one row per CDR3 protein. The sample carries some 670,000 distinct CDR3 sequences, 9% to 15% recorded once. Germline lookup yields CDR1 SEHNR and CDR2 FQNEAQ (reference sequence). The CDR3 is 16 amino acids. V lost 0 bases and J lost 8; bases outside the gene matches: 5. The genes are TRBV7-9 and TRBJ2-1; 12 bases align to TRBD2. The sequences come from PBMCs, collected on the day of the yellow fever booster vaccination. This TCR came from a man under 40 who received the YFV17D yellow fever vaccine. The CDR3 is CASSLADTSGRYEQFF. The CDR3 DNA reads TGTGCCAGCAGCTTAGCGGATACTAGCGGGAGGTATGAGCAGTTCTTC. Looking up the rest from reference TRBV7-9 and TRBJ2-1 gives the full variable domain: DTGVSQNPRHKITKRGQNVTFRCDPISEHNRLYWYRQTLGQGPEFLTYFQNEAQLEKSRLLSDRFSAERPKGSFSTLEIQRTEQGDSAMYLCASSLADTSGRYEQFFGPGTRLTVL.